The rows below give T cell receptor beta chains drawn from one sample of a study of graft-versus-host responses after intestinal transplantation. Which antigens these TCRs recognize remains unknown. Data came from immunoSEQ multiplex PCR; TCRdb stores just in-frame clones and leaves some out. The table has around 88,000 clones, 80% to 85% seen once. The sample was unstimulated CD8+ T cells sorted from spleen or lymph node cells, taken before intestinal transplant. Receptor source: a human donor who received an intestinal transplant. Each CDR3 is given with its conserved first and last residue. The order of the fields is clone size, D gene, V gene, J gene, CDR3 protein, CDR3 DNA. D genes are given only for firm matches. Not all rows give a size; the values are once, few, many and, for expanded clones, a class.

>-|TRBD1|TRBV7-3|TRBJ2-2
CASSLLPLTGQGAIGELFF
TGTGCCAGCAGCTTATTACCCCTCACCGGACAGGGGGCGATCGGGGAGCTGTTTTTT
>-|-|TRBV21-1|TRBJ2-1
CASSKLTVRTNEQFF
TGTGCCAGCAGCAAATTAACGGTGCGCACCAATGAGCAGTTCTTC
>-|TRBD2|TRBV27|TRBJ2-1
CASSVLAGAEQFF
TGTGCCAGCAGTGTTCTAGCGGGAGCTGAGCAGTTCTTC
>-|-|TRBV11-1|TRBJ1-3
CASSADYGNTIYF
TGTGCCAGCAGCGCCGACTATGGAAACACCATATATTTT
>-|-|TRBV27|TRBJ2-6
CASSFSSGANVLTF
TGTGCCAGCAGTTTCAGCTCTGGGGCCAACGTCCTGACTTTC
>-|TRBD2|TRBV4-1|TRBJ2-7
CASSRLAGGQDEQYF
TGCGCCAGCAGCCGGCTAGCGGGGGGGCAAGACGAGCAGTACTTC
>-|TRBD2|TRBV9|TRBJ2-5
CASSPYRGVVETQYF
TGTGCCAGCAGCCCATATCGGGGGGTTGTAGAGACCCAGTACTTC
>-|-|TRBV28|TRBJ2-1
CASSFLLASYNEQFF
TGTGCCAGCAGTTTTCTGTTAGCCTCCTACAATGAGCAGTTCTTC
>few|-|TRBV27|TRBJ2-7
CASRVGPGSYEQYF
TGTGCCAGCAGGGTGGGTCCCGGCAGCTACGAGCAGTACTTC
>-|-|TRBV29-1|TRBJ2-2
CSVAGGDTGELFF
TGCAGCGTTGCCGGGGGAGACACCGGGGAGCTGTTTTTT
>-|TRBD1|TRBV7-8|TRBJ2-2
CASSPQGPGELFF
TGTGCCAGCAGCCCACAGGGGCCCGGGGAGCTGTTTTTT
>-|TRBD2|TRBV5-4|TRBJ2-3
CASSSLAGVLLTDTQYF
TGTGCCAGCAGCTCCCTAGCGGGAGTTCTTTTAACAGATACGCAGTATTTT
>-|-|TRBV7-9|TRBJ2-7
CASSHPRESYEQYF
TGTGCCAGCAGCCACCCGAGGGAGTCGTACGAGCAGTACTTC
>few|TRBD1|TRBV6-1|TRBJ2-7
CASSGLGTGVEQYF
TGTGCCAGCAGTGGCCTGGGGACAGGTGTCGAGCAGTACTTC
>-|TRBD2|TRBV5-1|TRBJ2-1
CASSLPSSGMTYNEQFF
TGCGCCAGCAGCCTCCCCTCTAGCGGGATGACCTACAATGAGCAGTTCTTC
>-|TRBD1|TRBV25-1|TRBJ1-3
CASSELIFEGQGGNTIYF
TGTGCCAGCAGTGAGTTAATTTTTGAAGGACAGGGAGGAAACACCATATATTTT
>-|-|TRBV7-8|TRBJ2-7
CASSSLGQGNFYEQYF
TGTGCCAGCAGCTCCCTAGGGCAGGGAAACTTTTACGAGCAGTACTTC
>few|TRBD1|TRBV6-4|TRBJ1-4
CARPTGFNEKLFF
TGTGCCAGACCGACAGGGTTTAACGAAAAACTGTTTTTT
>-|TRBD1|TRBV10-3|TRBJ1-2
CAIGGTGNYYGYTF
TGTGCCATCGGGGGGACAGGGAATTACTATGGCTACACCTTC
>once|-|TRBV5-4|TRBJ2-1
CASSPGTPNEQFF
TGTGCCAGCAGTCCCGGGACTCCGAATGAGCAGTTCTTC
>-|-|TRBV5-5|TRBJ2-2
CASSLDGGTGELFF
TGTGCCAGCAGCTTGGACGGGGGCACCGGGGAGCTGTTTTTT
>-|TRBD2|TRBV4-1|TRBJ2-7
CASSQGTSSYEQYF
TGCGCCAGCAGCCAAGGGACTAGCTCTTACGAGCAGTACTTC
>few|TRBD1|TRBV5-1|TRBJ2-7
CASSFGTGGIDEQYF
TGCGCCAGCAGCTTCGGGACAGGGGGAATTGACGAGCAGTACTTC
>-|TRBD1|TRBV10-3|TRBJ1-2
CAINTDRLTNYGYTF
TGTGCCATCAACACGGACAGGCTAACTAACTATGGCTACACCTTC
>-|TRBD2|TRBV4-1|TRBJ2-1
CASSQGFGEGGNEQFF
TGCGCCAGCAGCCAAGGGTTTGGGGAGGGCGGCAATGAGCAGTTCTTC
>-|TRBD1|TRBV27|TRBJ1-3
CASSGSTGAGNTIYF
TGTGCCAGCAGTGGATCGACAGGGGCAGGAAACACCATATATTTT
>once|TRBD2|TRBV19|TRBJ2-1
CASAGGGLWWYEQFF
TGTGCCAGTGCCGGGGGGGGATTGTGGTGGTATGAGCAGTTCTTC
>-|TRBD1|TRBV5-1|TRBJ2-7
CASSLEGQPYEQYF
TGCGCCAGCAGCTTGGAGGGACAGCCCTACGAGCAGTACTTC
>-|-|TRBV6-5|TRBJ2-7
CASSYKDSYEQYF
TGTGCCAGCAGTTACAAGGACAGCTACGAGCAGTACTTC
>-|-|TRBV19|TRBJ1-2
CASRLSNYYGYTF
TGTGCCAGTAGATTGAGTAACTACTATGGCTACACCTTC